The 18 T cell receptor beta chains below were found in one sample sequenced in a study of cytomegalovirus exposure and HLA in healthy donors. PCR was performed using 60 Vbeta and 13 Jbeta primers. TCRdb's copy holds only in-frame clones and misses some; the assay was immunoSEQ multiplex PCR. In the table there are approximately 61,000 clones, approximately 80% of which are singletons. The sample was PBMCs. Source of these receptors: a man aged 18 to 30 in good health and CMV-seropositive.

The rearrangement joins TRBV30 to TRBJ1-2; no definite D call. The CDR3 totals 12 residues. The germline gives CDR1 GTSNPN, CDR2 SVGIG (reference sequence). Trimming stripped 2 bases from V and 2 bases from J, with 6 bases between. The CDR3 bases are TGTGCCTGGAGTTGGGAGAACTATGGCTACACCTTC. Translated: CAWSWENYGYTF.

The chain couples TRBV29-1 to TRBJ1-1; 10 bases agree with TRBD1. Trimming took 7 bases from V and 4 from J; bases not matched to a gene: 6. The CDR3 runs 13 residues. CDR1 is SQVTM and CDR2 is ANQGSEA in the germline V gene. The CDR3 nucleotides are TGCAGCGCCACGGACAGGGGGGGCACTGAAGCTTTCTTT. Its protein product is CSATDRGGTEAFF.

The chain joins TRBV9 to TRBJ1-1; a possible D gene is TRBD1 (6 bases). V lost 5 bases and J lost 1, with 9 bases in between. The CDR3 runs to 13 residues. Germline CDR1 reads SGDLS; CDR2 reads YYNGEE. The CDR3 DNA reads TGTGCCAGCAGTAAAGGGGGGAACACTGAAGCTTTCTTT. It yields the protein CASSKGGNTEAFF.

The V call is TRBV10-1, the J call TRBJ2-2; 12 bases are a match to TRBD2. In germline, CDR1 is WNHNN, CDR2 SYGVQD (reference sequence). With V trimmed by 4 bases and J by 4 bases, 4 bases remained unmatched. The CDR3 contains 16 residues. For the CDR3, the DNA is TGCGCCAGCAGTGGACCGGGACTAGCGGGCACCGGGGAGCTGTTTTTT. It is translated as CASSGPGLAGTGELFF.

The chain is built from TRBV9 and TRBJ2-1; 9 bases match TRBD1. V gave up 3 bases and J gave up 4 bases; unmatched junction bases: 5. This CDR3 is 15 amino acids long. The germline V gene encodes CDR1 SGDLS and CDR2 YYNGEE. DNA of the CDR3: TGTGCCAGCAGCGCGGGACAGGGCTCTTACAATGAGCAGTTCTTC. Protein: CASSAGQGSYNEQFF.

This clone was detected only a few times. The chain recombines TRBV29-1 with TRBJ2-5; D is perhaps TRBD2 (5 bases). V was clipped by 3 bases and J by 6 bases, with 20 bases between them. Germline CDR1 and CDR2: SQVTM and ANQGSEA. This CDR3 is built from 15 residues. CDR3 loop: CSVDGRGNLGKTQYF. The CDR3 region has the DNA TGCAGCGTTGATGGCCGGGGTAATTTGGGGAAGACCCAGTACTTC.

Worth noting for this clone: Germline is not matched at one junction end, which may reflect a read error. The chain links TRBV18 to TRBJ1-4, with 8 bases aligning to TRBD1. This CDR3 comprises 15 residues. In germline, CDR1 is KGHSH, CDR2 LQKENI. The CDR3 DNA reads as TGTGCCAGCTCGCCACAGGACAGGGCCGGTGAAAAACTGTTTTTT. Its translation: CASSPQDRAGEKLFF.

The rearrangement uses TRBV7-3 and TRBJ1-1; D gene uncertain. CDR3 size: 14 residues. CDR1 SGHTA and CDR2 FQGTGA come from the germline V gene. Deletions cut 5 bases from V and 2 bases from J, with 12 bases between. CDR3 in amino acids: CASSPSHSNTEAFF. CDR3 bases: TGTGCCAGCAGCCCATCCCACAGTAACACTGAAGCTTTCTTT.

The V gene is TRBV9, the J gene TRBJ2-2; D remains ambiguous. Trimming took off 4 bases at V and 6 bases at J, with 7 bases between the two ends. Germline-derived CDR1 and CDR2 are SGDLS and YYNGEE. The CDR3 has 12 amino acids. The CDR3 DNA is TGTGCCAGCAGCCCGAGCCCCGGGGAGCTGTTTTTT. Translating it yields CASSPSPGELFF.

V gene TRBV25-1 combines with J gene TRBJ2-7, with 7 bases matching TRBD1. CDR1 and CDR2 (germline): MGHDK, SYGVNS. J gave up 4 bases and V 5 bases, and 5 bases lay outside the gene matches. The CDR3 is 13 residues long. CDR3 sequence reads: CASSRAGGYEQYF. In DNA form, the CDR3 reads TGTGCCAGCAGTCGGGCAGGGGGATACGAGCAGTACTTC.

The gene calls are TRBV13 and TRBJ2-1; 7 bases are shared with TRBD2. This CDR3 is built from 13 residues. The V segment lost 8 bases and the J segment 8 bases; nucleotides outside the gene matches: 9. Looked up from germline, CDR1 is PRHDT and CDR2 is FYEKMQ (reference sequence). CDR3 loop: CASSLRGLDEQFF. For the CDR3, the DNA is TGTGCCAGCTCCCTGCGGGGGTTGGATGAGCAGTTCTTC.

This clone was counted between two and nine times. CDR3: CASSAEGGDQPQHF. CDR3 coding DNA: TGTGCCAGCTCAGCTGAGGGAGGGGATCAGCCCCAGCATTTT. The chain combines TRBV18 with TRBJ1-5; possibly TRBD1 for D (5 bases). The CDR3 runs 14 residues. Germline V gives CDR1 KGHSH, CDR2 LQKENI. Deletions cut 5 bases from V and 5 bases from J, with 13 bases between.

The chain recombines TRBV10-2 with TRBJ2-1; 9 bases match TRBD2. The CDR3 totals 15 residues. V trimming: 1 base; J trimming: 10 bases; junction bases outside the gene matches: 8. The germline CDR1 and CDR2 sequences are WSHSY and SAAADI. CDR3 coding DNA: TGCGCCAGCAGTGAGTATAGCCTAGCGGGACGCGAGCAGTTCTTC. Translated: CASSEYSLAGREQFF.

V is TRBV6-1 and J is TRBJ1-5; D might be TRBD1 (5 bases). V was clipped by 1 base and J by 4 bases, with 8 bases between them. This CDR3 contains 14 residues. Germline V gene data show CDR1 as MNHNS and CDR2 as SASEGT. In DNA, the CDR3 is TGTGCCAGCAGTGAAGTCGGGGGGAATCAGCCCCAGCATTTT. This sequence encodes CASSEVGGNQPQHF.

This chain links TRBV7-2 with TRBJ2-2; 10 nucleotides agree with TRBD2. Germline CDR1 SGHTA, CDR2 FQGNSA. The CDR3 covers 14 residues. J was trimmed by 4 bases and V by 9 bases; bases with no gene match: 5. In nucleotides, the CDR3 is TGTGCCAGTTCACTAGCGGGGCCCACCGGGGAGCTGTTTTTT. Its protein is CASSLAGPTGELFF.

This clone was observed a few times. V gene TRBV2 combines with J gene TRBJ1-4; the D is unclear. CDR1 is SNHLY, CDR2 FYNNEI, per germline. V lost 5 bases and J 6 bases, leaving 10 bases between the germline ends. This CDR3 spans 13 amino acids. The CDR3 nucleotides are TGTGCCAGCAGTAAGGAGACCTATGAAAAACTGTTTTTT. Its translation is CASSKETYEKLFF.

The V gene is TRBV30, the J gene TRBJ1-2; D is ambiguous. The V and J ends lost 3 bases and 8 bases respectively, with 13 bases between them. The CDR3 consists of 12 residues. Germline CDR1 GTSNPN, CDR2 SVGIG (reference sequence). CDR3 DNA: TGTGCCTGGAGGAGGGCGTTGTGGGGCTACACCTTC. It yields the protein CAWRRALWGYTF.

The gene calls are TRBV6-1 and TRBJ1-4, with D perhaps matching TRBD1 (6 bases). Looked up from germline, CDR1 is MNHNS and CDR2 is SASEGT. This CDR3 comprises 13 residues. The ends were cut back, 8 bases at V and 5 bases at J, with 12 bases in the middle. The CDR3 protein is CASGGQMNEKLFF. The CDR3 DNA is TGTGCCAGCGGAGGACAGATGAATGAAAAACTGTTTTTT.